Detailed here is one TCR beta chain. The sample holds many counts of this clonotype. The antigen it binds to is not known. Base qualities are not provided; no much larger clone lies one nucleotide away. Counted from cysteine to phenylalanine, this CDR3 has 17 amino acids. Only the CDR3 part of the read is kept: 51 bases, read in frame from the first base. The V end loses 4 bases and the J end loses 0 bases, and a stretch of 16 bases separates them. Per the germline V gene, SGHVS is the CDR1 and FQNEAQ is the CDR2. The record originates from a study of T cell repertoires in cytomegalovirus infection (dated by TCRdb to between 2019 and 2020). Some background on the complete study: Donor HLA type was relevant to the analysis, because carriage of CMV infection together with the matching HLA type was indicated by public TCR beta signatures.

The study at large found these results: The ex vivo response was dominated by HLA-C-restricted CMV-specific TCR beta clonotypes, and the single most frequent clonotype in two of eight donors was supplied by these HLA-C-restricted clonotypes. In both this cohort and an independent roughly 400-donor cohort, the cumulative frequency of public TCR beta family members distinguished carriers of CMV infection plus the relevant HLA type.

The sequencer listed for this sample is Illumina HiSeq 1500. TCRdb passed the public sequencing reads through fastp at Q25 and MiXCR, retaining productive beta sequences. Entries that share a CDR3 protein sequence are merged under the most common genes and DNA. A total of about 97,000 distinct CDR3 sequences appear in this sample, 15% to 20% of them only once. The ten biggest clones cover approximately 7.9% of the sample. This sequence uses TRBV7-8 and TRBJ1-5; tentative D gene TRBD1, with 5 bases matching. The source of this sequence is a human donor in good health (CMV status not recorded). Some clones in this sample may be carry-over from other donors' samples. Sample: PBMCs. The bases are TGTGCCAGCAGCTACCCGGGGGGGGGGAGTAGCAATCAGCCCCAGCATTTT. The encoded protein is CASSYPGGGSSNQPQHF. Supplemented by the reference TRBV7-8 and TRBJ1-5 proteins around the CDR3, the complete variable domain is GAGVSQSPRYKVAKRGQDVALRCDPISGHVSLFWYQQALGQGPEFLTYFQNEAQLDKSGLPSDRFFAERPEGSVSTLKIQRTQQEDSAVYLCASSYPGGGSSNQPQHFGDGTRLSIL.